The 3 T cell receptor beta chains in this list originate from one sample, sequenced in a study of CD8+ T cells in alopecia areata. cDNA prepared by RNA extraction and subsequent reverse transcription served as the template for sequencing. Measured with immunoSEQ multiplex PCR; TCRdb has only the in-frame clones, and not every one. This table holds 95,000 to 120,000 clones, almost 60% found once. Sequenced material: CD8+ T cells sorted from blood. The receptors come from a human donor in good health.

The V call is TRBV10-2, the J call TRBJ2-7, with D possibly matching TRBD1 (6 bases). V dropped 4 bases and J dropped 2 bases, with 9 bases sitting between them. Germline V gene sequence: CDR1 WSHSY, CDR2 SAAADI. The CDR3 is 13 residues long. The CDR3 DNA reads TGCGCCAGCAGTGTGGACAGTACCTACGAGCAGTACTTC. Its protein is CASSVDSTYEQYF.

This chain uses TRBV7-2 with TRBJ1-1, with TRBD1 matching over 7 bases. Trimming removed 1 base from V and 6 bases from J; junction bases left unmatched: 8. Germline values: CDR1 SGHTA, CDR2 FQGNSA. This CDR3 is 15 amino acids long. Here the CDR3 reads CASSLVEGAIAEAFF. The CDR3, as DNA: TGTGCCAGCAGCTTAGTCGAGGGGGCGATCGCTGAAGCTTTCTTT. Combining the CDR3 with reference TRBV7-2 and TRBJ1-1 gives the whole variable domain GAGVSQSPSNKVTEKGKDVELRCDPISGHTALYWYRQSLGQGLEFLIYFQGNSAPDKSGLPSDRFSAERTGGSVSTLTIQRTQQEDSAVYLCASSLVEGAIAEAFFGQGTRLTVV.

This clone occurred a few times. This chain links TRBV15 with TRBJ2-1; D perhaps matches TRBD2 (6 bases). Trimming left V 5 bases short and J 8 bases short, with 22 bases between. CDR3 length: 16 residues. CDR1 is LNHNV, CDR2 YYDKDF, per germline (reference sequence). CDR3 bases: TGTGCCACCAGCTTAGGAGGCGGGATCGGAGCTTATGAGCAGTTCTTC. Translation gives CATSLGGGIGAYEQFF. Using reference TRBV15 and TRBJ2-1 for the parts outside the CDR3, the full variable domain is DAMVIQNPRYQVTQFGKPVTLSCSQTLNHNVMYWYQQKSSQAPKLLFHYYDKDFNNEADTPDNFQSRRPNTSFCFLDIRSPGLGDTAMYLCATSLGGGIGAYEQFFGPGTRLTVL.